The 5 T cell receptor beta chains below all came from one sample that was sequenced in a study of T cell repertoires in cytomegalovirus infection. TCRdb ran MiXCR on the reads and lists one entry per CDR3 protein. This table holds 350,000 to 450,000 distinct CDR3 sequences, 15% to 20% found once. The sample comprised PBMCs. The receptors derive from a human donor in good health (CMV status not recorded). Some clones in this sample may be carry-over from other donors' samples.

As DNA, the CDR3 is TGCGCCAGCAGCCAAGGAGAGGGGGTCTCCTACGAGCAGTACTTC. Amino acids: CASSQGEGVSYEQYF. V is TRBV4-3 and J is TRBJ2-7; a weak D match, TRBD1 (6 bases). V lost 1 base to trimming and J lost 0 bases, with 10 bases between them. Looked up from germline, CDR1 is LGHNA and CDR2 is YSLEER. The CDR3 has 15 amino acids.

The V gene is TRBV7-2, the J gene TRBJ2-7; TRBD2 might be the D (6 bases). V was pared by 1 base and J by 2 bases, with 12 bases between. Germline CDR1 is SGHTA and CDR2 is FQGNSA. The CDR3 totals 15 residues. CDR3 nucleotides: TGTGCCAGCAGCTTAGTCCGGGGAGGACCCTACGAGCAGTACTTC. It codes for CASSLVRGGPYEQYF.

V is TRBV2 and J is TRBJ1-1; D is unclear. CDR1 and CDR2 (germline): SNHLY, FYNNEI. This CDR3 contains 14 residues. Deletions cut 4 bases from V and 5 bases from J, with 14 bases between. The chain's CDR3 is CASSAVWGRTEAFF. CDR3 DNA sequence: TGTGCCAGCAGTGCGGTCTGGGGAAGGACTGAAGCTTTCTTT.

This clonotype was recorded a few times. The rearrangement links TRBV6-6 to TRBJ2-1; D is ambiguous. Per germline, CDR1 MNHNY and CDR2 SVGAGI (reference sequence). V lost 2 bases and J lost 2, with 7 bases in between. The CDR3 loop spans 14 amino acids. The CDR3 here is CASSYTGPYNEQFF. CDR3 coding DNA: TGTGCCAGCAGTTACACGGGTCCCTACAATGAGCAGTTCTTC.

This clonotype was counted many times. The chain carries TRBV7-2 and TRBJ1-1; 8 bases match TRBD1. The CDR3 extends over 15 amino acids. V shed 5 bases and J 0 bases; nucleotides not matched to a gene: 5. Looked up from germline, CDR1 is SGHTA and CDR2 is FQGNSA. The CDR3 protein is CASSPGQVLNTEAFF. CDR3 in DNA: TGTGCCAGCAGCCCGGGACAGGTATTGAACACTGAAGCTTTCTTT.